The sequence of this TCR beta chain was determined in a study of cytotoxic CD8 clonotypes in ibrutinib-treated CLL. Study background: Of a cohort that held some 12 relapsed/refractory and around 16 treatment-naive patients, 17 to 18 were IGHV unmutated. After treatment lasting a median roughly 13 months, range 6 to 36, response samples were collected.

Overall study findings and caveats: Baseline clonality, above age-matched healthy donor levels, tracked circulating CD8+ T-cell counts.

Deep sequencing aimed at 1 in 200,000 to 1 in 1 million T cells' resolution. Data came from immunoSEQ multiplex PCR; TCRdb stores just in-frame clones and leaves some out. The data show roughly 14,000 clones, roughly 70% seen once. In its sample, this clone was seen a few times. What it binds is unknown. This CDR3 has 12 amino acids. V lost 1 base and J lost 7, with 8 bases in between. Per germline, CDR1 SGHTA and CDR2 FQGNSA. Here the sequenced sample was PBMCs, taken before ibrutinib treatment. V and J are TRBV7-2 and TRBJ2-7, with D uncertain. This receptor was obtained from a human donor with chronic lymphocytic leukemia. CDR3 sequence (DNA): TGTGCCAGCAGCTTAGATTCCAGGGAGCAGTACTTC. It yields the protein CASSLDSREQYF.